The present TCR beta chain was sequenced within a study of T cells in localized non-small cell lung cancer. Germline V gives CDR1 SGHNT, CDR2 YENEEA. V lost 2 bases to trimming and J lost 6 bases; unmatched junction nucleotides: 8. This CDR3 is built from 15 residues. Assay used: immunoSEQ multiplex PCR; TCRdb lists only in-frame clones, some missing. The table records about 3,400 clones, over 25% of them present only once. This clone is medium-sized in the sample. The chain has TRBV11-3 and TRBJ1-2; 8 positions agree with TRBD1. This receptor was obtained from a female donor older than 55 with stage I lung adenocarcinoma. The material was lung tumor tissue, obtained before any cancer treatment. CDR3 DNA sequence: TGTGCCAGCAGCTTAACAGGGGGGCAGGGTGATGGCTACACCTTC. This sequence encodes CASSLTGGQGDGYTF.